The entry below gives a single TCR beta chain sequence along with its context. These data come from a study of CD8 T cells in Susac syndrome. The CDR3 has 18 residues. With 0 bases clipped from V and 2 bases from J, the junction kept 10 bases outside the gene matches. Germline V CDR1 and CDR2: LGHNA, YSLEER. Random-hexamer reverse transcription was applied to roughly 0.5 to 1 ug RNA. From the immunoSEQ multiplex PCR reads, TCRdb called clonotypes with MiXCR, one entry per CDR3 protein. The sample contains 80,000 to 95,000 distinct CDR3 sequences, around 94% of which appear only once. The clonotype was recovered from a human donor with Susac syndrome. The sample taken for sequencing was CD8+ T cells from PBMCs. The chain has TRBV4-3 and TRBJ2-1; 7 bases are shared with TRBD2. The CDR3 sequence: CASSQDWAGGDTYNEQFF. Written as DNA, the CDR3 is TGCGCCAGCAGCCAAGATTGGGCTGGGGGGGATACCTACAATGAGCAGTTCTTC.